The entry below describes one TCR beta chain. With baseline, cycle 4 day 1, and cycle 7 day 1 as timepoints, blood was sampled. This entry is derived from a study of OX40 agonist ivuxolimab in advanced cancers. The repertoire was sequenced with immunoSEQ multiplex PCR; TCRdb's copy has only in-frame clones and lacks some. The table has under 70,000 clones, 75% to 90% seen once. Sample: CD4+ or CD8+ T cells sorted from blood, taken in a trial of the OX40 agonist ivuxolimab. This TCR was recovered from an adult with an advanced solid tumor such as melanoma, head and neck, liver or kidney cancer.

The CDR3 bases are TGTGCCAGCAGCTTATTGAGGGGAGGCGGGGAGCTGTTTTTT. Protein: CASSLLRGGGELFF. This chain links TRBV11-2 with TRBJ2-2; the D gene is possibly TRBD2 (6 bases). The CDR3 spans 14 residues. Germline lookup yields CDR1 SGHAT and CDR2 FQNNGV. V shed 2 bases and J shed 7 bases, with 11 bases lying between them.